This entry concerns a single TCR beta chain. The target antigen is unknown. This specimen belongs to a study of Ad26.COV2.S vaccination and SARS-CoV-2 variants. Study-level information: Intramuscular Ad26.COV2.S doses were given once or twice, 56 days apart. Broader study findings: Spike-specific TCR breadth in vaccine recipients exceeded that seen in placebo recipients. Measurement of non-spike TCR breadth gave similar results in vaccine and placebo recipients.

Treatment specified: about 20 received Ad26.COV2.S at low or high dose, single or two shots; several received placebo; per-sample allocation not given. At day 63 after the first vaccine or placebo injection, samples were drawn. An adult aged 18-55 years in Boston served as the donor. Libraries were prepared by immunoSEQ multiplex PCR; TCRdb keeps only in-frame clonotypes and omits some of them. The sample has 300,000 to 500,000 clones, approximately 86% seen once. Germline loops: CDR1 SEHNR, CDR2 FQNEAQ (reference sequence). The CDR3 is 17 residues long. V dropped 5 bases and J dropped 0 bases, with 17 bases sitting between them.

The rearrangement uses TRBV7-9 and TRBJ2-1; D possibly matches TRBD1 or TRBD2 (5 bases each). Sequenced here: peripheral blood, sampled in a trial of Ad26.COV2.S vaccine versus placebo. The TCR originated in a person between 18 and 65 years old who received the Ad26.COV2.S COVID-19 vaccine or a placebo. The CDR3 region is CASSPPLRGRSYNEQFF. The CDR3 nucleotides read TGTGCCAGCAGCCCCCCCTTGAGGGGCCGCTCCTACAATGAGCAGTTCTTC.